Listed here is a single T cell receptor (beta chain). Clones were sequenced by immunoSEQ multiplex PCR, and TCRdb holds only the in-frame ones, with some missing. The sample lists some 200,000 clones; 94% were seen once. The sample originates from a study of blood T cell repertoires in COVID-19. Overall study context: Donors in the United States, Italy and Spain gave samples during acute or convalescent COVID-19. T cells, B-cell-depleted T cells, or PBMCs supplied cDNA or gDNA.

V lost 5 bases to trimming and J lost 4 bases, with 18 bases between them. The germline gives CDR1 MNHEY, CDR2 SMNVEV (reference sequence). This CDR3 is built from 15 residues. The sample taken for sequencing was peripheral blood. This TCR derives from a man aged 25 to 40 with COVID-19, enrolled during active disease. The chain uses TRBV27 and TRBJ2-7, with D tentatively TRBD2 (5 bases). DNA for the CDR3: TGTGCCAGCAGTGTCAGTTGGGGAGACCTGTACGAGCAGTACTTC. Translating gives CASSVSWGDLYEQYF.